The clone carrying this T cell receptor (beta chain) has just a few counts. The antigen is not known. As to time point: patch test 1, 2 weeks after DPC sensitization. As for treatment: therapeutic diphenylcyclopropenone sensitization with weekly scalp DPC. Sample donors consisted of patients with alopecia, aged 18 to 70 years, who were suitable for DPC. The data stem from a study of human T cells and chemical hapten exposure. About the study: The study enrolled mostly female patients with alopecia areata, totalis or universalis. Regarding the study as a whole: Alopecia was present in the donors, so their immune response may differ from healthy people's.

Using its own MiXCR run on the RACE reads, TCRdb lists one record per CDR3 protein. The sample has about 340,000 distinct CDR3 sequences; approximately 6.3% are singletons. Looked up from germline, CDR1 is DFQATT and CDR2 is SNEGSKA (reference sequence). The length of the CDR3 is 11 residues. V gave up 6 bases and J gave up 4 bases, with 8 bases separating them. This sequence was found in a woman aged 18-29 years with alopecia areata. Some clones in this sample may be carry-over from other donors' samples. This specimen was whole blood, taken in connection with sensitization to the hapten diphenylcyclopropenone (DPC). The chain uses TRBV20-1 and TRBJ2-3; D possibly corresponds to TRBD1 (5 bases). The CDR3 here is CSAWGPDTQYF. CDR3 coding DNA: TGCAGTGCCTGGGGCCCAGATACGCAGTATTTT.